The 22 T cell receptor beta chains given below trace back to one sample, sequenced in a study of blood T cell repertoires in COVID-19. Repertoires were generated with immunoSEQ multiplex PCR, while TCRdb's copy carries only in-frame clones and drops some. The sample records some 290,000 clones, 85% to 90% being singletons. Sequencing was done on a sample of peripheral blood. These receptors were obtained from a woman younger than 45 with COVID-19, enrolled during active disease.

The chain has TRBV11-2 and TRBJ2-7, with 10 bases fitting TRBD2. V was pared by 5 bases and J by 2 bases, with 9 bases of the junction left unmatched. Looked up from germline, CDR1 is SGHAT and CDR2 is FQNNGV. The CDR3 length is 16 residues. The CDR3 sequence: CASSAGLAETPYEQYF. CDR3 nucleotides: TGTGCCAGCAGCGCAGGACTAGCGGAGACCCCCTACGAGCAGTACTTC.

This rearrangement joins TRBV7-8 to TRBJ2-5; tentatively, D is TRBD1 (6 bases). Germline CDR1 reads SGHVS; CDR2 reads FQNEAQ. V was clipped by 2 bases and J by 0 bases, with 19 bases between them. The CDR3 sequence is 18 residues long. CDR3 in DNA: TGTGCCAGCAGCTTAAGGACCTTACAGGGCCTCTACCAAGAGACCCAGTACTTC. Residues: CASSLRTLQGLYQETQYF.

The V call is TRBV5-1, the J call TRBJ2-1; 8 bases fit TRBD2. The V and J ends lost 0 bases and 4 bases, in that order; junction bases with no gene match: 0. This CDR3 spans 14 amino acids. The germline gives CDR1 SGHRS, CDR2 YFSETQ. CDR3 nucleotide sequence: TGCGCCAGCAGCTTGGTAGCGGGATACAATGAGCAGTTCTTC. Protein product: CASSLVAGYNEQFF.

The chain recombines TRBV18 with TRBJ1-1; D might be TRBD1 (5 bases). Germline V lookup: CDR1 KGHSH, CDR2 LQKENI. V lost 2 bases and J 10 bases, leaving 20 bases between the germline ends. This CDR3 region has 15 residues. CDR3 coding DNA: TGTGCCAGCTCACCAGAACCCAGGGCTCAAGTCGGAGCTTTCTTT. It yields the protein CASSPEPRAQVGAFF.

Written as DNA, the CDR3 is TGTGCCACCAGCCCTAGACTAGCGGGGTCCTACGAGCAGTACTTC. Encoded protein: CATSPRLAGSYEQYF. The chain has TRBV15 and TRBJ2-7; TRBD2 matches at 11 bases. Germline V gene sequence: CDR1 LNHNV, CDR2 YYDKDF (reference sequence). J lost 1 base, V lost 5 bases, and 4 bases had no gene match. The CDR3 sequence is 15 residues long.

The CDR3 here is CASTDSREKLFF. In nucleotides, the CDR3 is TGCGCCAGCACGGACTCGAGGGAAAAACTGTTTTTT. The chain combines TRBV23-1 with TRBJ1-4; D is ambiguous. TRBV23-1 is an ORF for which the function is uncertain. CDR3 length: 12 residues. V was trimmed by 7 bases and J by 8 bases, leaving 11 bases between them.

V gene TRBV19 combines with J gene TRBJ2-7, with 8 positions matching TRBD1. Germline CDR1 LNHDA, CDR2 SQIVND (reference sequence). The CDR3 is 16 amino acids. After removal of 5 bases from V and 2 bases from J, the junction contained 11 bases not matched to a gene. CDR3 sequence: CASSGQGAGTPYEQYF. The CDR3 DNA reads TGTGCCAGTAGTGGGCAGGGGGCGGGGACCCCCTACGAGCAGTACTTC.

The V and J genes are TRBV5-6 and TRBJ2-7; 7 bases fit TRBD2. Germline loops: CDR1 SGHDT, CDR2 YYEEEE. The V segment lost 2 bases and the J segment 4 bases; nucleotides outside the gene matches: 9. The length of the CDR3 is 15 residues. The CDR3 region is CASSFYTLAVYEQYF. For the CDR3, the DNA is TGTGCCAGCAGCTTTTATACGCTAGCGGTTTACGAGCAGTACTTC.

The sample holds a few counts of this clone. The V call is TRBV5-5, the J call TRBJ2-7; 8 positions match TRBD1. The junction had 6 bases not matched to a gene; V was cut back by 4 bases and J by 3 bases. The V gene's germline CDR1 is SGHKS and CDR2 YYEKEE (reference sequence). The length of the CDR3 is 14 residues. DNA of the CDR3: TGTGCCAGCAGCCTGACAGGGGCTATCTACGAGCAGTACTTC. Amino acid sequence: CASSLTGAIYEQYF.

In its sample, this clone was seen once. This rearrangement joins TRBV2 to TRBJ1-2, with D maybe TRBD1 (5 bases). Trimming stripped 8 bases from V and 4 bases from J, with 20 bases between. The length of the CDR3 is 15 residues. Germline V gives CDR1 SNHLY, CDR2 FYNNEI. CDR3 sequence reads: CASPLGDGEAYGYTF. CDR3 DNA: TGTGCCAGCCCCCTAGGGGACGGGGAGGCCTATGGCTACACCTTC.

This CDR3 is CASSVRQGNQPQHF. CDR3 nucleotides: TGTGCCAGTAGCGTCCGACAGGGCAATCAGCCCCAGCATTTT. This rearrangement joins TRBV19 to TRBJ1-5; D may be TRBD1 (6 bases). Trimming left V 6 bases short and J 2 bases short, with 11 bases between. The CDR3 contains 14 residues. Germline-derived CDR1 and CDR2 are LNHDA and SQIVND (reference sequence).

The CDR3, as DNA: TGTGCCAGCAGTCTACTAGCGGACTCCTACGAGCAGTACTTC. It specifies CASSLLADSYEQYF. This chain uses TRBV6-6 with TRBJ2-7; TRBD2 matches 8 bases. V was pared by 5 bases and J by 0 bases, with 3 bases of the junction left unmatched. The CDR3 is made up of 14 amino acids. Per the germline V gene, CDR1 is MNHNY and CDR2 is SVGAGI (reference sequence).

This sequence joins TRBV6-5 and TRBJ1-1, with 8 bases lining up with TRBD1. This CDR3 spans 12 amino acids. In germline, CDR1 is MNHEY, CDR2 SVGAGI. J gave up 10 bases and V 6 bases, and 7 bases lay outside the gene matches. The CDR3 loop is CASRTGGMRAFF. In nucleotides, the CDR3 is TGTGCCAGCAGAACAGGGGGTATGAGAGCTTTCTTT.

Only one count was recorded for this clone. The V and J genes are TRBV11-2 and TRBJ1-1, with 9 bases fitting TRBD1. Germline-derived CDR1 and CDR2 are SGHAT and FQNNGV. Trimming took 3 bases from V and 5 from J; bases not matched to a gene: 7. This CDR3 comprises 15 residues. The CDR3 DNA reads TGTGCCAGCAGCTTGGGGGGACAGGGAGGGACTGAAGCTTTCTTT. Translating it yields CASSLGGQGGTEAFF. Supplemented by reference TRBV11-2 and TRBJ1-1, the full variable domain reads EAGVAQSPRYKIIEKRQSVAFWCNPISGHATLYWYQQILGQGPKLLIQFQNNGVVDDSQLPKDRFSAERLKGVDSTLKIQPAKLEDSAVYLCASSLGGQGGTEAFFGQGTRLTVV.

The chain employs TRBV7-2 and TRBJ2-5; 11 bases align to TRBD2. Looked up from germline, CDR1 is SGHTA and CDR2 is FQGNSA. V lost 5 bases and J lost 5; bases outside the gene matches: 7. This CDR3 has 15 amino acids. The chain's CDR3 is CASSQTSGSRETQYF. The CDR3 DNA reads TGTGCCAGCAGCCAAACTAGCGGGAGTAGGGAGACCCAGTACTTC.

This clone was recorded only once. This chain uses TRBV18 with TRBJ2-1, with a tentative D call TRBD2 (6 bases). CDR1 KGHSH and CDR2 LQKENI come from the germline V gene. The CDR3 runs to 17 residues. The ends were cut back, 1 base at V and 3 bases at J, with 16 bases in the middle. Written as DNA, the CDR3 is TGTGCCAGCTCACCACGCTCAGGAGTCGGGAGCTACAATGAGCAGTTCTTC. Protein product: CASSPRSGVGSYNEQFF.

The J gene is TRBJ1-1, the V gene TRBV10-2; D not resolved. Trimming shortened V by 0 bases and J by 0 bases, and 5 bases separated the two germline ends. This CDR3 region has 14 residues. CDR1 is WSHSY, CDR2 SAAADI, per germline. CDR3 nucleotides: TGCGCCAGCAGTGAGTCTAGAATGAACACTGAAGCTTTCTTT. Amino acids: CASSESRMNTEAFF.

Here the CDR3 reads CASSGDRSKAGELFF. CDR3 nucleotide sequence: TGCGCCAGCAGCGGGGACAGAAGTAAAGCCGGGGAGCTGTTTTTT. The gene calls are TRBV5-1 and TRBJ2-2; 7 nucleotides agree with TRBD1. The CDR3 loop spans 15 amino acids. CDR1 is SGHRS and CDR2 is YFSETQ in the germline V gene. V lost 4 bases, J lost 6 bases, and 9 bases stayed unmatched.

The chain is built from TRBV27 and TRBJ1-6; 9 bases align to TRBD1. The CDR3 runs 16 residues. Germline CDR1 reads MNHEY; CDR2 reads SMNVEV (reference sequence). Trimming cost V 2 bases and J 8 bases; bases outside gene matches: 7. This CDR3 reads CASSLPSGTGYSPLHF. The CDR3 region has the DNA TGTGCCAGCAGTTTACCGTCGGGGACAGGGTATTCACCCCTCCACTTT.

The gene calls are TRBV15 and TRBJ1-5; 9 bases map to TRBD1. V shed 5 bases, J shed 4 bases, and the junction held 9 bases outside the gene matches. The V gene's germline CDR1 is LNHNV and CDR2 YYDKDF (reference sequence). The CDR3 length is 16 residues. Here the CDR3 DNA reads TGTGCCACCAGCGGGGGGGGACAGGGTGGAAATCAGCCCCAGCATTTT. It yields the protein CATSGGGQGGNQPQHF.

This clone has just one count. V is TRBV5-1 and J is TRBJ2-3; D not certain. CDR1 is SGHRS, CDR2 YFSETQ, per germline. This CDR3 spans 14 amino acids. Between the trimmed V and J ends, which lost 5 bases and 2 bases, there was a span of 12 bases. DNA for the CDR3: TGCGCCAGCAGGTGGAGTCCATACACAGATACGCAGTATTTT. As protein: CASRWSPYTDTQYF.

The V and J genes are TRBV2 and TRBJ1-1; D possibly corresponds to TRBD1 (6 bases). Germline CDR1 SNHLY, CDR2 FYNNEI. This CDR3 comprises 12 residues. Trimming pared 11 bases from V and 1 base from J, leaving 11 bases between. In DNA form, the CDR3 reads TGTGCCGGAACAGGGTCGAACACTGAAGCTTTCTTT. Amino acid sequence: CAGTGSNTEAFF.